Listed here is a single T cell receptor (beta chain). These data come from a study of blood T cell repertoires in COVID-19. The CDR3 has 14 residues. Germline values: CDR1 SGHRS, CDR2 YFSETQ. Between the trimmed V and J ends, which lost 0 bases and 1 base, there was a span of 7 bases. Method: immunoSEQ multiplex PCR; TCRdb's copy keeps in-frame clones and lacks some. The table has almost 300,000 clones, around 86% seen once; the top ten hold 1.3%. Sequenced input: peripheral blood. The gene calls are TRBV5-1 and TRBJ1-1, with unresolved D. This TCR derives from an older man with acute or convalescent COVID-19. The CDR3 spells CASSLGATNTEAFF. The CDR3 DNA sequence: TGCGCCAGCAGCTTGGGGGCGACGAACACTGAAGCTTTCTTT. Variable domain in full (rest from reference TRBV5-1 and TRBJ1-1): KAGVTQTPRYLIKTRGQQVTLSCSPISGHRSVSWYQQTPGQGLQFLFEYFSETQRNKGNFPGRFSGRQFSNSRSEMNVSTLELGDSALYLCASSLGATNTEAFFGQGTRLTVV.